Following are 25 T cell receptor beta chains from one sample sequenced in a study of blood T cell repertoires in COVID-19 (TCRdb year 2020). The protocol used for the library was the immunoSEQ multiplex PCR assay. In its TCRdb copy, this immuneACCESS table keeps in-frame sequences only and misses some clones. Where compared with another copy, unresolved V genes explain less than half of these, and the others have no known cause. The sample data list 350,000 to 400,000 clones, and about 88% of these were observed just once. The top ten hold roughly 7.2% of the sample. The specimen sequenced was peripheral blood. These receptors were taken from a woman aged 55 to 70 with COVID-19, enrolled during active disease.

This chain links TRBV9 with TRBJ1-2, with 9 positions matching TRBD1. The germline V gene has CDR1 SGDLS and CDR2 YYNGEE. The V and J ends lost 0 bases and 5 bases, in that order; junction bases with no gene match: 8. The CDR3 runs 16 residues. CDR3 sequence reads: CASSVGTGATGYGYTF. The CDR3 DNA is TGTGCCAGCAGCGTAGGGACAGGGGCAACTGGGTATGGCTACACCTTC. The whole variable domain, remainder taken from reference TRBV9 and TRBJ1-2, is DSGVTQTPKHLITATGQRVTLRCSPRSGDLSVYWYQQSLDQGLQFLIQYYNGEERAKGNILERFSAQQFPDLHSELNLSSLELGDSALYFCASSVGTGATGYGYTFGSGTRLTVV.

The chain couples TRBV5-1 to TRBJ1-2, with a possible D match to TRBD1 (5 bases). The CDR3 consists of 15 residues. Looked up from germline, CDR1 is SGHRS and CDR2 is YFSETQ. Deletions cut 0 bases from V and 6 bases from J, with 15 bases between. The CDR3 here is CASSLDRGIGNGYTF. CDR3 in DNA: TGCGCCAGCAGCTTGGATCGGGGGATTGGGAATGGCTACACCTTC.

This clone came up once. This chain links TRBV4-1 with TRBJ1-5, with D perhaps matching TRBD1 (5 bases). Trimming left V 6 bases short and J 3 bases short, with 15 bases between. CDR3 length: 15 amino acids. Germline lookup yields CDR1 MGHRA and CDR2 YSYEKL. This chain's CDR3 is CASREVWGNNQPQHF. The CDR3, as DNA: TGCGCCAGCAGAGAGGTCTGGGGCAACAATCAGCCCCAGCATTTT.

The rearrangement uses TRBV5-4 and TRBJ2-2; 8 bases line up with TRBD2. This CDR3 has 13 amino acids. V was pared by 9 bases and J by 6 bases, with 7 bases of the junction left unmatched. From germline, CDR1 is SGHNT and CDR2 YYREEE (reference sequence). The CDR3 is CANGDGGAGELFF. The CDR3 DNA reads TGTGCCAACGGGGACGGGGGGGCCGGGGAGCTGTTTTTT.

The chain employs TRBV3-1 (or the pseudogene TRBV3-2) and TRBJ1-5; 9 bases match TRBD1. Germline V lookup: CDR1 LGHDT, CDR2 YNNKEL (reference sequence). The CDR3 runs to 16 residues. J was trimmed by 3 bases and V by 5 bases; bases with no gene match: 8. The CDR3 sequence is CASSYGTGPSNQPQHF. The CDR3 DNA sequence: TGTGCCAGCAGCTACGGGACAGGGCCTTCCAATCAGCCCCAGCATTTT.

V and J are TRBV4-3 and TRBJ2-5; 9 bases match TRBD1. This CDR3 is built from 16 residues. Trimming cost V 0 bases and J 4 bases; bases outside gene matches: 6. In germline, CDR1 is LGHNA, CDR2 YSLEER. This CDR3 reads CASSQDREGQGETQYF. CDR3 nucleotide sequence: TGCGCCAGCAGCCAAGATAGGGAGGGACAGGGAGAGACCCAGTACTTC.

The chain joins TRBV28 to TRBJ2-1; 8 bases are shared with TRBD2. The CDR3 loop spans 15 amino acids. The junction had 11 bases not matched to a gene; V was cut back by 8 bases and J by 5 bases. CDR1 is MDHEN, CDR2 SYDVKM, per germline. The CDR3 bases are TGTGCCAGCTCTACGCCGGGGGGGGTTCACAATGAGCAGTTCTTC. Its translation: CASSTPGGVHNEQFF.

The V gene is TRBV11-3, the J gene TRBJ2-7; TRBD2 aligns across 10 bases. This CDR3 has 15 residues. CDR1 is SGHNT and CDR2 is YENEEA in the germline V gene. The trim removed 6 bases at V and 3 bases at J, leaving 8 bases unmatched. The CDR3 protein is CASSPLAGDVYEQYF. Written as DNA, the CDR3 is TGTGCCAGCAGTCCCCTAGCGGGGGACGTCTACGAGCAGTACTTC.

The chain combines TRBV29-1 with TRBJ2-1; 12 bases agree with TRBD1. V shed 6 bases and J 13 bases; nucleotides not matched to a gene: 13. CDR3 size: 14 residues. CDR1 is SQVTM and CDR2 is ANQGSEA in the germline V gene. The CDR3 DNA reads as TGCAGCGTAGCTCCGGGACAGGGGGCGTTGGTACAGTTCTTC. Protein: CSVAPGQGALVQFF.

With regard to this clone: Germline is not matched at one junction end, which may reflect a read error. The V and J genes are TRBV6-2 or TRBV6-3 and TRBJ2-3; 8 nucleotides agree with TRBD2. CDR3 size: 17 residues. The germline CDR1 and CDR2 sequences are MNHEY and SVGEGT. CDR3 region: CASSDSGGALVTDTQYF. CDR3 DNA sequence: TGTGCCAGCAGTGACTCCGGGGGGGCGTTGGTCACAGATACGCAGTATTTT.

CDR3 amino acids: CASISTSGASYNEQFF. The CDR3 bases are TGTGCCAGCATATCCACTAGCGGGGCTTCCTACAATGAGCAGTTCTTC. This rearrangement joins TRBV25-1 to TRBJ2-1; 10 nucleotides agree with TRBD2. Germline values: CDR1 MGHDK, CDR2 SYGVNS. The CDR3 spans 16 residues. The ends lost 7 bases at V and 1 base at J; junction bases unmatched: 7.

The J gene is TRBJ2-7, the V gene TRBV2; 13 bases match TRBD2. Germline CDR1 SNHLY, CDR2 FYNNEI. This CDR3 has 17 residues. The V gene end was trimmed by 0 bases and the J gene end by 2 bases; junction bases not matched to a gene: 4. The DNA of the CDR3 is TGTGCCAGCAGTGAAGCGCTGGGGACTAGCGGGGCCTACGAGCAGTACTTC. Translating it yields CASSEALGTSGAYEQYF.

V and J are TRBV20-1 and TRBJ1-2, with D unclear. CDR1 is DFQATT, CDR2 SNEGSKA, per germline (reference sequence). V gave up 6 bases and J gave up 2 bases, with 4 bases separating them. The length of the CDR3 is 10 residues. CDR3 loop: CSAANYGYTF. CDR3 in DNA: TGCAGTGCCGCGAACTATGGCTACACCTTC.

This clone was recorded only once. CDR3 loop: CAWSIRGRAFF. CDR3 DNA sequence: TGTGCCTGGAGTATTAGGGGGCGGGCTTTCTTT. The rearrangement links TRBV30 to TRBJ1-1; 7 nucleotides match TRBD1. V dropped 2 bases and J dropped 11; count of bases not matched to a gene: 5. The CDR3 runs to 11 residues. Germline values: CDR1 GTSNPN, CDR2 SVGIG (reference sequence).

The CDR3 DNA sequence: TGTGCCAGCAGTGAAACAGCCTACAATGAGCAGTTCTTC. This gives the protein CASSETAYNEQFF. The chain joins TRBV12-3 or TRBV12-4 to TRBJ2-1; no definite D call. CDR3 length: 13 amino acids. Deletions cut 5 bases from V and 2 bases from J, with 7 bases between.

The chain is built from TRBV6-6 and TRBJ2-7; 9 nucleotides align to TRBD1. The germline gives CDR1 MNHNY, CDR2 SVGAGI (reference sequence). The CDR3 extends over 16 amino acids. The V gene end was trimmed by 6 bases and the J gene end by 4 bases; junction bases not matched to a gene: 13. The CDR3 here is CASRNPGQGSIYEQYF. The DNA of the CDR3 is TGTGCCAGCAGAAACCCGGGACAGGGTTCTATTTACGAGCAGTACTTC.

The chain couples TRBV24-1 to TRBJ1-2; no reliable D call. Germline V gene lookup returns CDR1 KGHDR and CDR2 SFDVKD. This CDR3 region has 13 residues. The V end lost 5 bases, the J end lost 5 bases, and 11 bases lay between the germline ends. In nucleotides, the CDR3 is TGTGCCACCAGTGTCGGGGATCGGTATGGCTACACCTTC. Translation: CATSVGDRYGYTF.

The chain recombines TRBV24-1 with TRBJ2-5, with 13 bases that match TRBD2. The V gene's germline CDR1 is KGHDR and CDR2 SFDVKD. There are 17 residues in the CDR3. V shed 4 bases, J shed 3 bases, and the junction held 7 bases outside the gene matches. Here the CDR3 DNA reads TGTGCCACCAGTGACCTCAGACTAGCGGGGGGAGAAGAGACCCAGTACTTC. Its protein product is CATSDLRLAGGEETQYF.

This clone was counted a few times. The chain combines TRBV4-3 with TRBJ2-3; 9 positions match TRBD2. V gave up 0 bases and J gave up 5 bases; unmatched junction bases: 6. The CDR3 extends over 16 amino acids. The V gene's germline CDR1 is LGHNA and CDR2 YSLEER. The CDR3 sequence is CASSQEAGGPVDTQYF. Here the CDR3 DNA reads TGCGCCAGCAGCCAAGAGGCGGGGGGGCCTGTAGATACGCAGTATTTT.

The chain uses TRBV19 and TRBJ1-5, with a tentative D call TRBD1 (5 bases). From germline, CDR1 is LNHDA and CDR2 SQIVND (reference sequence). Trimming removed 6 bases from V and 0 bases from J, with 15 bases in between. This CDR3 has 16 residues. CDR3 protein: CASRAQGGTSNQPQHF. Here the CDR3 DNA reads TGTGCCAGTAGGGCTCAGGGTGGCACTAGCAATCAGCCCCAGCATTTT.

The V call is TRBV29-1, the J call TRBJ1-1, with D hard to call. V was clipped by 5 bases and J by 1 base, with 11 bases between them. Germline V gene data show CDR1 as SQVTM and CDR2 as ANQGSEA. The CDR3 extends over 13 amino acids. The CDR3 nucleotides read TGCAGCGTTTCCCCCCAACAGAACACTGAAGCTTTCTTT. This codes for CSVSPQQNTEAFF. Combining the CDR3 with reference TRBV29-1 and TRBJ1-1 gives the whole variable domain SAVISQKPSRDICQRGTSLTIQCQVDSQVTMMFWYRQQPGQSLTLIATANQGSEATYESGFVIDKFPISRPNLTFSTLTVSNMSPEDSSIYLCSVSPQQNTEAFFGQGTRLTVV.

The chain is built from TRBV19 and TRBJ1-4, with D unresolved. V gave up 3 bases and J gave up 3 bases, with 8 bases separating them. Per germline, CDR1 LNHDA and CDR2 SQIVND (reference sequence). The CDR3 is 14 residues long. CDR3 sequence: CASSISSANEKLFF. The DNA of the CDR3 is TGTGCCAGTAGTATTTCGAGTGCTAATGAAAAACTGTTTTTT.

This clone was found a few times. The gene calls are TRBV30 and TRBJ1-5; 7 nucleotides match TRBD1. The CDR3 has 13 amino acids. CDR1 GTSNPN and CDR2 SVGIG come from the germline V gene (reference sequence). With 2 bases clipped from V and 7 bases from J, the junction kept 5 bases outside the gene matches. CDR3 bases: TGTGCCTGGAGTCCCCTGGACAGGCAGCCCCAGCATTTT. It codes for CAWSPLDRQPQHF. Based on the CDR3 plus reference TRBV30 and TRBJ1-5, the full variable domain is SQTIHQWPATLVQPVGSPLSLECTVEGTSNPNLYWYRQAAGRGLQLLFYSVGIGQISSEVPQNLSASRPQDRQFILSSKKLLLSDSGFYLCAWSPLDRQPQHFGDGTRLSIL.

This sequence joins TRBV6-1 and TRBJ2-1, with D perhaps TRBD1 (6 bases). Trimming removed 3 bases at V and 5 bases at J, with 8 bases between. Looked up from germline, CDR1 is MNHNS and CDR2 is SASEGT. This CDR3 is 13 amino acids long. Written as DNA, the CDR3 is TGTGCCAGCAGTGACAGGGGCCACAATGAGCAGTTCTTC. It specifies CASSDRGHNEQFF.

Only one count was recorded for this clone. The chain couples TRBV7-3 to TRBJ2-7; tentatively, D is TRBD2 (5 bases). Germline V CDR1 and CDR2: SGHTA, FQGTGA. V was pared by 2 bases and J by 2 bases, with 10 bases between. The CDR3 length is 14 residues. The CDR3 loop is CASSLGHGAYEQYF. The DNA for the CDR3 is TGTGCCAGCAGCTTAGGCCACGGGGCCTACGAGCAGTACTTC.